Listed below are T cell receptor beta chains from one sample, sequenced in a study of blood T cell repertoires in COVID-19. The table came from immunoSEQ multiplex PCR; TCRdb's copy has only in-frame clones and leaves some out. Of some 490,000 clones in the sample, around 85% were seen once. The specimen sequenced was PBMCs or T cells enriched from blood (not recorded which). The receptor set was obtained from a woman in her sixties or seventies who had recovered from COVID-19. The CDR3 runs from the conserved cysteine through the conserved F or W. The D gene is left open where the match is weak. The listing skips clone size in some rows; elsewhere it reads once, few, many or a size class.

D gene	clone size	V gene	J gene	CDR3 protein	CDR3 DNA
NA	once	TRBV19	TRBJ2-3	CASSRGDTQYF	TGTGCCAGTAGTCGGGGAGATACGCAGTATTTT
NA	NA	TRBV5-1	TRBJ1-2	CASSLENNYGYTF	TGCGCCAGCAGCTTAGAGAATAACTATGGCTACACCTTC
TRBD2	NA	TRBV5-1	TRBJ2-3	CASSLVGGGKTDTQYF	TGCGCCAGCAGCTTGGTTGGCGGGGGGAAAACAGATACGCAGTATTTT
NA	NA	TRBV7-9	TRBJ1-1	CASSLGGMNTEAFF	TGTGCCAGCAGCTTAGGGGGCATGAACACTGAAGCTTTCTTT
TRBD1	once	TRBV6-1	TRBJ1-2	CASSEALTGGYYGYTF	TGTGCCAGCAGTGAAGCATTGACAGGGGGGTACTATGGCTACACCTTC
TRBD1	NA	TRBV19	TRBJ1-5	CASSSRQGNQPQHF	TGTGCCAGTAGTTCCCGACAGGGGAATCAGCCCCAGCATTTT
NA	NA	TRBV30	TRBJ2-1	CAWSVSAAEQFF	TGTGCCTGGAGTGTCTCCGCGGCTGAGCAGTTCTTC
NA	NA	TRBV24-1	TRBJ1-2	CATSDRSSLDGYTF	TGTGCCACCAGTGATCGATCTAGTCTCGATGGCTACACCTTC
TRBD1	NA	TRBV2	TRBJ1-2	CASSEDRSYGYTF	TGTGCCAGCAGTGAGGACAGGAGTTATGGCTACACCTTC
TRBD1	NA	TRBV4-1	TRBJ1-5	CASSQGQGYGNQPQHF	TGCGCCAGCAGCCAAGGACAGGGATATGGCAATCAGCCCCAGCATTTT
NA	NA	TRBV4-2	TRBJ2-7	CASSQVDLMAEQYF	TGTGCCAGCAGCCAAGTTGATCTTATGGCCGAGCAGTACTTC
TRBD2	once	TRBV5-1	TRBJ2-3	CASSFTVGGGSTDTQYF	TGCGCCAGCAGCTTTACGGTCGGGGGGGGAAGCACAGATACGCAGTATTTT
NA	NA	TRBV15	TRBJ2-5	CATSRDQPGETEETQYF	TGTGCCACCAGCAGAGATCAGCCAGGGGAGACTGAGGAGACCCAGTACTTC
NA	NA	TRBV3-1/TRBV3-2	TRBJ1-3	CASSLGTLAGNTIYF	TGTGCCAGCAGCCTTGGGACATTGGCGGGAAACACCATATATTTT
NA	NA	TRBV9	TRBJ2-2	CASSPWTDTGELFF	TGTGCCAGCAGCCCCTGGACAGACACCGGGGAGCTGTTTTTT
TRBD1	NA	TRBV3-1/TRBV3-2	TRBJ1-6	CASSTRTGWNSPLHF	TGTGCCAGCAGCACCCGGACAGGGTGGAATTCACCCCTCCACTTT
NA	NA	TRBV12-2	TRBJ2-2	CASRLGGGALVNTGELFF	TGTGCAAGTCGCTTAGGCGGGGGGGCCTTAGTGAACACCGGGGAGCTGTTTTTT
NA	NA	TRBV4-1	TRBJ1-1	CASSQAGFRGGSGTEAFF	TGCGCCAGCAGCCAAGCCGGTTTCCGCGGGGGGAGCGGCACTGAAGCTTTCTTT
TRBD1	NA	TRBV2	TRBJ1-1	CASTRGQGAEAFF	TGTGCCAGCACTAGGGGACAGGGGGCTGAAGCTTTCTTT
NA	NA	TRBV6-5	TRBJ1-4	CASIEGTDEKLFF	TGTGCCAGCATCGAAGGGACTGATGAAAAACTGTTTTTT
NA	once	TRBV12-3/TRBV12-4	TRBJ1-5	CASSWRSAEPQHF	TGTGCCAGCAGTTGGAGGTCCGCGGAGCCCCAGCATTTT
NA	few	TRBV5-1	TRBJ2-5	CASSIQGDQETQYF	TGCGCCAGCAGCATACAGGGAGACCAAGAGACCCAGTACTTC
NA	NA	TRBV7-9	TRBJ2-7	CASSSGGDRVTYEQYF	TGTGCCAGCAGTTCCGGGGGGGACAGGGTCACCTACGAGCAGTACTTC
NA	NA	TRBV9	TRBJ2-1	CASSVAGQHNEQFF	TGTGCCAGCAGCGTAGCAGGGCAACACAATGAGCAGTTCTTC
NA	NA	TRBV4-1	TRBJ1-4	CASSPRGGVEKLFF	TGCGCCAGCAGCCCAAGGGGGGGAGTTGAAAAACTGTTTTTT
TRBD2	NA	TRBV19	TRBJ2-1	CASRSQLAGDSNEQFF	TGTGCCAGTAGGTCCCAATTAGCGGGGGATTCGAATGAGCAGTTCTTC
NA	NA	TRBV6-6	TRBJ1-5	CASSSGVYQPQHF	TGTGCCAGCAGTAGTGGAGTCTACCAGCCCCAGCATTTT
NA	NA	TRBV24-1	TRBJ2-3	CATSDFRETQYF	TGTGCCACCAGTGATTTTAGGGAGACGCAGTATTTT
TRBD1	NA	TRBV7-6	TRBJ1-3	CASSTMTGGGNTIYF	TGTGCCAGCAGCACAATGACAGGGGGTGGAAACACCATATATTTT